The source of this T cell receptor beta chain is a study of cytomegalovirus exposure and HLA in healthy donors. The V segment lost 4 bases and the J segment 4 bases; nucleotides outside the gene matches: 7. The CDR3 loop spans 15 amino acids. Germline V lookup: CDR1 SGHDT, CDR2 YYEEEE. Concerning this clone itself: The antigen remains undetermined.

The PCR employed 60 Vbeta primers together with 13 Jbeta primers. Clones were read by immunoSEQ multiplex PCR, and TCRdb kept only the in-frame ones, dropping some. The specimen's table records under 130,000 clones. Notes on the study in general: Reports credit the classifier with highly specific, highly sensitive diagnosis of cytomegalovirus status. Later on, an analysis showed TCR association rates differing by HLA locus, with DRB1 the most and HLA-C the fewest.

The sample taken for sequencing was PBMCs. This receptor was obtained from a man aged 35 to 55 in good health and CMV-seronegative. The chain joins TRBV5-6 to TRBJ2-2, with 7 bases fitting TRBD2. The CDR3 region has the DNA TGTGCCAGCAGCCTAGGGACTACCATCACCGGGGAGCTGTTTTTT. Its translation is CASSLGTTITGELFF.